The entry that follows covers one T cell receptor beta chain sequence. PCR amplification relied on 60 Vbeta primers (plus 13 Jbeta primers). Repertoires were generated with immunoSEQ multiplex PCR, while TCRdb's copy carries only in-frame clones and drops some. Here the sample table reports about 130,000 clones. The V gene end was trimmed by 6 bases and the J gene end by 4 bases; junction bases not matched to a gene: 5. This CDR3 region has 12 residues. Germline V lookup: CDR1 SQVTM, CDR2 ANQGSEA. This entry comes from a study of cytomegalovirus exposure and HLA in healthy donors. This rearrangement joins TRBV29-1 to TRBJ2-7; 8 bases are shared with TRBD2. The origin of this receptor is a man aged 18 to 29 in good health and CMV-seronegative. Sequenced input: PBMCs. CDR3 coding DNA: TGCAGCGTCTCAGCGGGAGTTTACGAGCAGTACTTC. The encoded protein is CSVSAGVYEQYF.